This T cell receptor (beta chain) was profiled in a study of human T cells and chemical hapten exposure. Points from the study as a whole: Having alopecia, the donors may differ immunologically from healthy people.

With 2 bases removed from V and 6 bases from J, the gap between germline ends came to 8 bases. Per germline, CDR1 SGHTA and CDR2 FQGNSA. The CDR3 loop spans 12 amino acids. A single record per CDR3 protein comes from TCRdb applying MiXCR to the RACE reads. The sample has fewer than 200,000 distinct CDR3 sequences, roughly 25% seen once; the top ten hold around 1.9%. This clonotype was detected only a few times. Its antigen is as yet unknown. The time point is: patch test 3, about 24 weeks after DPC sensitization. Treatment indicated: therapeutic diphenylcyclopropenone sensitization with weekly scalp DPC.

Sequences were derived from whole blood, sampled in connection with sensitization to the hapten diphenylcyclopropenone (DPC). This chain links TRBV7-2 with TRBJ2-7; no reliable D call. The sequence derives from a woman aged 18-29 years with alopecia areata. Some clones in this sample may be carry-over from other donors' samples. CDR3 sequence: CASSLRSTEQYF. For the CDR3, the DNA is TGTGCCAGCAGCTTACGGAGTACCGAGCAGTACTTC.